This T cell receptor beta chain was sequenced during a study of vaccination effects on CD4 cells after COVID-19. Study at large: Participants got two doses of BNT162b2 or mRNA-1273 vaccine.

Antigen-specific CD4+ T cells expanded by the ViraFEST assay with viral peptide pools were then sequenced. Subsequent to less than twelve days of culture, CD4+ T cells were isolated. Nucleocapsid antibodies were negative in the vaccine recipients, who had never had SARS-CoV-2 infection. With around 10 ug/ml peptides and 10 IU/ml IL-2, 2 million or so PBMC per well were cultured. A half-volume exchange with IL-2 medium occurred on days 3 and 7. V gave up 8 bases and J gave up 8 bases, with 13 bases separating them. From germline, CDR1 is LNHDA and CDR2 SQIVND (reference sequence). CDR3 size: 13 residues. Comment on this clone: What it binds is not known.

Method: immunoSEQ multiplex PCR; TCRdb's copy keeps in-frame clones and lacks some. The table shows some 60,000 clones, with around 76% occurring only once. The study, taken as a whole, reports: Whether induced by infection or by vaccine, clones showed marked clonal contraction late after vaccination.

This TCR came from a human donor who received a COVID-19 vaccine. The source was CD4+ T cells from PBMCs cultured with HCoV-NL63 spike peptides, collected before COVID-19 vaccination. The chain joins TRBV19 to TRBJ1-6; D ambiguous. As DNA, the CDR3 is TGTGCCAGTGCCATTGGGGTCGATTCACCCCTCCACTTT. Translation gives CASAIGVDSPLHF.